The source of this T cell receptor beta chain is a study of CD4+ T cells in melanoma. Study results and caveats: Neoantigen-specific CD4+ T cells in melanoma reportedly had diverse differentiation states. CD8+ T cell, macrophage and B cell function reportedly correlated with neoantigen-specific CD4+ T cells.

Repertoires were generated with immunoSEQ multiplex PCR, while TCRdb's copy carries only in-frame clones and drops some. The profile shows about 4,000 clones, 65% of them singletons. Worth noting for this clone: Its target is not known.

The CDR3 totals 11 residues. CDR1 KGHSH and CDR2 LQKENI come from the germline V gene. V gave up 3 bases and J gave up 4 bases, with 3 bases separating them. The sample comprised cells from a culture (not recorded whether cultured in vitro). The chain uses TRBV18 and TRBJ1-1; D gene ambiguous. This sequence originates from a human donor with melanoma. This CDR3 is CASSPLTEAFF. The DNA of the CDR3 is TGTGCCAGCTCACCCCTCACTGAAGCTTTCTTT.